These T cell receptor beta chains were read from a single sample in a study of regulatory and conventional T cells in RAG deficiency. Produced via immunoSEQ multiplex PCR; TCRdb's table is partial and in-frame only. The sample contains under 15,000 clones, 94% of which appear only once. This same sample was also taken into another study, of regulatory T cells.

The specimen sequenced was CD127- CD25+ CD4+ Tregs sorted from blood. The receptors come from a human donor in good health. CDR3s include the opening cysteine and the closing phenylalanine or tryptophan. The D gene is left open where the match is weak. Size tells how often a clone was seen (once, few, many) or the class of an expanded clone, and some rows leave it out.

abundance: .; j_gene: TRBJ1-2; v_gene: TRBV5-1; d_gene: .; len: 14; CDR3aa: CASSLDVRVYGYTF; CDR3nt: TGCGCCAGCAGCTTGGATGTGCGCGTCTATGGCTACACCTTC
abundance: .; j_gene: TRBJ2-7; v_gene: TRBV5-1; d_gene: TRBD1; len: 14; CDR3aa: CASSLWDSSYEQYF; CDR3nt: TGCGCCAGCAGCTTATGGGACAGCTCCTACGAGCAGTACTTC
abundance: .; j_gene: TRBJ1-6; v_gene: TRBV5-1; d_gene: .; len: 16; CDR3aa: CASSFQEGSYNSPLHF; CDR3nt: TGCGCCAGCAGCTTTCAAGAGGGCTCCTATAATTCACCCCTCCACTTT
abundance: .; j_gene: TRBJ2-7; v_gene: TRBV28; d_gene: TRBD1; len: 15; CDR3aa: CASSLLGQGGYEQYF; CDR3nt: TGTGCCAGCAGTTTATTAGGACAGGGGGGCTACGAGCAGTACTTC
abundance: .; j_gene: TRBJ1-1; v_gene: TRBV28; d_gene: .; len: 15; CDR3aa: CATSGAPTLRTEAFF; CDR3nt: TGTGCCACCTCAGGGGCCCCCACATTACGGACTGAAGCTTTCTTT
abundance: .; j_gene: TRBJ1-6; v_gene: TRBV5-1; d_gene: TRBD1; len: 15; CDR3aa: CASSSGTGLDSPLHF; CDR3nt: TGCGCCAGCAGCTCCGGGACAGGCCTAGATTCACCCCTCCACTTT
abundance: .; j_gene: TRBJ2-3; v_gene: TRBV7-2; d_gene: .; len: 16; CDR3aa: CASSEVRLGFVDTQYF; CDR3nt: TGTGCCAGCTCAGAAGTCCGACTAGGTTTCGTAGATACGCAGTATTTT
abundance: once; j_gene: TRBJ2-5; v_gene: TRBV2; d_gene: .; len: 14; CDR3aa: CASSEYVASETQYF; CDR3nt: TGTGCCAGCAGTGAATATGTGGCCTCGGAGACCCAGTACTTC
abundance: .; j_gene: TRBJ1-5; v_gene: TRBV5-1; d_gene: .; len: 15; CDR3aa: CASSPEGQLNQPQHF; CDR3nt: TGCGCCAGCAGCCCCGAAGGACAGCTCAATCAGCCCCAGCATTTT
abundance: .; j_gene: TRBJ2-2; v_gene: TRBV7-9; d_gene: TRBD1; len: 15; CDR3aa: CASSLRQGYTGELFF; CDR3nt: TGTGCCAGCAGCTTAAGACAGGGCTACACCGGGGAGCTGTTTTTT
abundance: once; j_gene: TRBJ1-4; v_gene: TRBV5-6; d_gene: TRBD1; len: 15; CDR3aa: CASSLPGQGDEKLFF; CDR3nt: TGTGCCAGCAGCTTGCCGGGACAGGGGGATGAAAAACTGTTTTTT
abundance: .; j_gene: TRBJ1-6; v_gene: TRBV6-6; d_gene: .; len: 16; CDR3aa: CASSYSMVRYNSPLHF; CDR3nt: TGTGCCAGCAGTTACTCAATGGTTCGGTATAATTCACCCCTCCACTTT
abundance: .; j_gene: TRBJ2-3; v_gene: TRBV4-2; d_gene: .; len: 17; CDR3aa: CASSQDWVAAGTDTQYF; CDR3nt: TGTGCCAGCAGCCAAGATTGGGTAGCGGCTGGCACAGATACGCAGTATTTT
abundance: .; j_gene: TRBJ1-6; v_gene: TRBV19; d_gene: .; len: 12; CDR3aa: CASSIDRSPLHF; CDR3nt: TGTGCCAGTAGTATAGACAGGTCACCCCTCCACTTT
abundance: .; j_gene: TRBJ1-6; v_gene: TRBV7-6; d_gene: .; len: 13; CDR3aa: CASSPNRGSPLHF; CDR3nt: TGTGCCAGCAGCCCCAATCGGGGATCACCCCTCCACTTT
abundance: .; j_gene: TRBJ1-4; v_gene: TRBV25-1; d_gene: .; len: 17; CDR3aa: CASSELGAAPANEKLFF; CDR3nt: TGTGCCAGCAGTGAACTGGGGGCGGCGCCCGCGAATGAAAAACTGTTTTTT
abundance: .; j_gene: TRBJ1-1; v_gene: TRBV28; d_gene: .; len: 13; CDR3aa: CASSRGGWPEAFF; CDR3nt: TGTGCCAGCAGCCGGGGTGGCTGGCCTGAAGCTTTCTTT
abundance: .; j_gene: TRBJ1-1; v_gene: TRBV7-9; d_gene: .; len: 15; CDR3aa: CASSSDRLMNTEAFF; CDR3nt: TGTGCCAGCAGCAGCGACAGGTTAATGAACACTGAAGCTTTCTTT
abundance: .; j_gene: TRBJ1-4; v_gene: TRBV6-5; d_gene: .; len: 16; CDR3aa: CASSSEYQGKHEKLFF; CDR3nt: TGTGCCAGCAGTTCGGAGTACCAGGGAAAACATGAAAAACTGTTTTTT
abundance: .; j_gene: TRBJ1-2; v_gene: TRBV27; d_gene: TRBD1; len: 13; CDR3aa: CASSPRTGYGYTF; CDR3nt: TGTGCCAGCAGTCCAAGGACAGGCTATGGCTACACCTTC
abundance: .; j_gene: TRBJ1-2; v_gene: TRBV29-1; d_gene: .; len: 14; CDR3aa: CSVLRSGGEHGYTF; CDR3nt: TGCAGCGTTCTACGATCGGGGGGGGAGCATGGCTACACCTTC
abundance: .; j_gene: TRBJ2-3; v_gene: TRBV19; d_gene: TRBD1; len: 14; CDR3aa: CASSGSGGRDTQYF; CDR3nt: TGTGCCAGTAGTGGGTCAGGGGGAAGAGATACGCAGTATTTT
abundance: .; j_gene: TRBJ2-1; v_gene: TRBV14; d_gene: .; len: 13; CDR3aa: CASSGGPYNEQFF; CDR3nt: TGTGCCAGCAGCGGCGGGCCGTACAATGAGCAGTTCTTC
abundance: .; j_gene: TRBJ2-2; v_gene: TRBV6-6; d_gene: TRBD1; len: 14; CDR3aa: CASSTTGPPGELFF; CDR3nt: TGTGCCAGCAGTACGACAGGGCCCCCCGGGGAGCTGTTTTTT
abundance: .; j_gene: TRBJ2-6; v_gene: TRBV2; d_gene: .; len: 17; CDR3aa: CASREGEFSLGANVLTF; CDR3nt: TGTGCCAGCAGGGAGGGTGAATTCTCTCTGGGGGCCAACGTCCTGACTTTC
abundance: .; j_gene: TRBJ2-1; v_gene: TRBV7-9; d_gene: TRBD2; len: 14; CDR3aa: CASSVRGGWGEQFF; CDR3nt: TGTGCCAGCAGCGTCCGGGGGGGCTGGGGTGAGCAGTTCTTC
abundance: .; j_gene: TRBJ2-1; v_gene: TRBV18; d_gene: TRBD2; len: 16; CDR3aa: CASSLRTSGERNEQFF; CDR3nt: TGTGCCAGCTCACTTAGGACTAGCGGGGAACGCAATGAGCAGTTCTTC
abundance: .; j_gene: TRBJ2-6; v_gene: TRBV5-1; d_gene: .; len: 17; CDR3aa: CASSPVPRRAGANVLTF; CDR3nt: TGCGCCAGCAGCCCCGTCCCTAGGAGGGCTGGGGCCAACGTCCTGACTTTC
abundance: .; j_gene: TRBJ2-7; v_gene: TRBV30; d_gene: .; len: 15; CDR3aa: CAWSPPGLEIYEQYF; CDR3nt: TGTGCCTGGAGTCCTCCGGGACTGGAGATCTACGAGCAGTACTTC
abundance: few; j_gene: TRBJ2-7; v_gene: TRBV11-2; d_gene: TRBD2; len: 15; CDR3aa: CASSFQKGGYYEQYF; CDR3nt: TGTGCCAGCAGCTTTCAAAAGGGAGGGTACTACGAGCAGTACTTC
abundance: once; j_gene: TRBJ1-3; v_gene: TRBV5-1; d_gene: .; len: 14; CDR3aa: CASSYRVPGNTIYF; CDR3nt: TGCGCCAGCAGCTACAGGGTCCCCGGAAACACCATATATTTT
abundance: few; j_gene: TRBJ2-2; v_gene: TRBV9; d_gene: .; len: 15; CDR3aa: CASSPGSVDTGELFF; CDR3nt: TGTGCCAGCAGCCCCGGGTCGGTGGACACCGGGGAGCTGTTTTTT
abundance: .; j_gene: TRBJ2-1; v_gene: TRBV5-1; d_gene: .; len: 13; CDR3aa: CASRTGSYNEQFF; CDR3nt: TGCGCCAGCCGGACTGGCTCCTACAATGAGCAGTTCTTC
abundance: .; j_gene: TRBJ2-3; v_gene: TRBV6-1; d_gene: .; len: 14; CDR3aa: CASAGPSSTDTQYF; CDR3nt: TGTGCCAGCGCTGGCCCCTCAAGCACAGATACGCAGTATTTT
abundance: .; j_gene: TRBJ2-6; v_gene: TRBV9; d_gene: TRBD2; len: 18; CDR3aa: CASSVSPSGDSGANVLTF; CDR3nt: TGTGCCAGCAGCGTATCCCCTAGCGGGGACTCTGGGGCCAACGTCCTGACTTTC
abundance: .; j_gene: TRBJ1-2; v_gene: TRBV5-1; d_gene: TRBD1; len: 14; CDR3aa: CASSYTRGLDGYTF; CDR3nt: TGCGCCAGCAGCTACACCAGGGGGCTGGATGGCTACACCTTC
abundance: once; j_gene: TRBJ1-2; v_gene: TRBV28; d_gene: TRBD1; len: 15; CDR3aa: CASSLEGAVFYGYTF; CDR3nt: TGTGCCAGCAGTTTGGAGGGGGCAGTTTTCTATGGCTACACCTTC
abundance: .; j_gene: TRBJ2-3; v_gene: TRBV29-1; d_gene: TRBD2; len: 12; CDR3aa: CSVGGLVNTQYF; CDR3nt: TGCAGCGTGGGGGGACTAGTAAATACGCAGTATTTT
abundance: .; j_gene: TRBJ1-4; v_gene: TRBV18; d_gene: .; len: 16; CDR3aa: CASSPGKGLTNEKLFF; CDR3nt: TGTGCCAGCTCACCCGGGAAGGGTTTAACTAATGAAAAACTGTTTTTT
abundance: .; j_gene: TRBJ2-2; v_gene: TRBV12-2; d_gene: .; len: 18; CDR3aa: CASRLALGQETNTGELFF; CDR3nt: TGTGCAAGTCGCTTAGCGTTGGGACAGGAGACGAACACCGGGGAGCTGTTTTTT
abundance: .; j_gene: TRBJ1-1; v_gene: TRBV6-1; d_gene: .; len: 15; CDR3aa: CASSAPGLANTEAFF; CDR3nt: TGTGCCAGCAGTGCTCCGGGACTCGCGAACACTGAAGCTTTCTTT
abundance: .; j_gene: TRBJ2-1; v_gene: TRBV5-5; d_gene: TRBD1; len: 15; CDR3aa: CASSRGQGSYNEQFF; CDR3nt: TGTGCCAGCAGCAGGGGACAGGGCTCCTACAATGAGCAGTTCTTC
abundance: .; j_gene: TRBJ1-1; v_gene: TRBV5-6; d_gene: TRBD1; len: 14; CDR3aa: CASSWGQGNTEAFF; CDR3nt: TGTGCCAGCAGCTGGGGACAGGGGAACACTGAAGCTTTCTTT
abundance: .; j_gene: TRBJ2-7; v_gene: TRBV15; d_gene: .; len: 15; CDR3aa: CATSSGLTVSYEQYF; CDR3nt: TGTGCCACCAGCAGTGGACTAACAGTCTCCTACGAGCAGTACTTC
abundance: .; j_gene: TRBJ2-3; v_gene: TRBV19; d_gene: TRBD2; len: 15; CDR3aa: CASSMKGLASDTQYF; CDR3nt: TGTGCCAGTAGTATGAAAGGACTAGCTTCAGATACGCAGTATTTT
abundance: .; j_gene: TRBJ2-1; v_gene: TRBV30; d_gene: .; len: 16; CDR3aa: CAWIGADRLSYNEQFF; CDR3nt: TGTGCCTGGATAGGTGCGGACAGACTCTCCTACAATGAGCAGTTCTTC
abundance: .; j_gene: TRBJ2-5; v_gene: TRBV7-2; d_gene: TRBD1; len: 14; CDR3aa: CASSPQGAWETQYF; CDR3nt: TGTGCCAGCAGCCCACAGGGGGCCTGGGAGACCCAGTACTTC
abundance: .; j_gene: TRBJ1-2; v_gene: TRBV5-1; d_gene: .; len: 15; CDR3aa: CASSPPGQGIEGYTF; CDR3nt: TGCGCCAGCAGCCCCCCCGGGCAGGGAATAGAGGGCTACACCTTC
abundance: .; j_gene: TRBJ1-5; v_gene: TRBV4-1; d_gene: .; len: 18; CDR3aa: CASSPPILGAVSNQPRHF; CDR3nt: TGCGCCAGCAGCCCCCCCATACTGGGAGCGGTCAGCAATCAGCCCCGGCATTTT
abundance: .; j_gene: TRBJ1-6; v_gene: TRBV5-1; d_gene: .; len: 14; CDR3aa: CASSSGQRNSPLHF; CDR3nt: TGCGCCAGCAGCTCGGGACAACGAAATTCACCCCTCCACTTT
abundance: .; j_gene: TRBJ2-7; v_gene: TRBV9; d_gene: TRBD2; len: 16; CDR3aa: CASSVVASGAAYEQYF; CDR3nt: TGTGCCAGCAGCGTAGTGGCCAGCGGGGCCGCCTACGAGCAGTACTTC
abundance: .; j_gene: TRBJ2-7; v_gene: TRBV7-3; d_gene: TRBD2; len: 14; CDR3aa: CASSRSGGNYEQYF; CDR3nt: TGTGCCAGCAGCCGGAGCGGGGGGAACTACGAGCAGTACTTC
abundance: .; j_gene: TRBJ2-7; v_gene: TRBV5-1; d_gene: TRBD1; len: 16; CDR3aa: CASSLSRTGGTYEQYF; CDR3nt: TGCGCCAGCAGCTTGAGTAGGACAGGGGGCACCTACGAGCAGTACTTC
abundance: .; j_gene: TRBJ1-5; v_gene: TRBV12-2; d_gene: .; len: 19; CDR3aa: CASRLSSEQGGFWDQPQHF; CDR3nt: TGTGCAAGTCGCTTATCATCTGAACAAGGCGGTTTTTGGGATCAGCCCCAGCATTTT